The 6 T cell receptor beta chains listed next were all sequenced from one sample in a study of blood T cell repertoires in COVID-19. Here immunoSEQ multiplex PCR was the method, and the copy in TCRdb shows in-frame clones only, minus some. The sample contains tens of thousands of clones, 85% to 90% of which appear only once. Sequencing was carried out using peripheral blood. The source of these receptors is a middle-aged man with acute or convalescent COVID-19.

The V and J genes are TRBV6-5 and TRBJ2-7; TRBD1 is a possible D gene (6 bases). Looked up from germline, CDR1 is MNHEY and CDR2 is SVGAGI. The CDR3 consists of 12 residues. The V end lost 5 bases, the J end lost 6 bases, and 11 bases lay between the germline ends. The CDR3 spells CASSPRGSEQYF. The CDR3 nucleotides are TGTGCCAGCAGTCCCAGGGGAAGCGAGCAGTACTTC.

In DNA form, the CDR3 reads TGTGCCAGCTCACCACGCATAGAAGGGGCTGGTTCACCCCTCCACTTT. Protein sequence: CASSPRIEGAGSPLHF. This chain connects TRBV18 to TRBJ1-6, with a weak D call TRBD1 (5 bases). CDR1 and CDR2 (germline): KGHSH, LQKENI. V shed 1 base and J shed 9 bases, with 16 bases lying between them. CDR3 length equals 16 residues.

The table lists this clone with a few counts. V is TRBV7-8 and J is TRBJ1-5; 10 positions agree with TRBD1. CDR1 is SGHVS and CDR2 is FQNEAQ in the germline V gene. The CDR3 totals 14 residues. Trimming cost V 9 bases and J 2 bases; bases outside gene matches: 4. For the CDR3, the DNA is TGTGCCAGTGGCGGGACAGGGGGCAATCAGCCCCAGCATTTT. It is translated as CASGGTGGNQPQHF.

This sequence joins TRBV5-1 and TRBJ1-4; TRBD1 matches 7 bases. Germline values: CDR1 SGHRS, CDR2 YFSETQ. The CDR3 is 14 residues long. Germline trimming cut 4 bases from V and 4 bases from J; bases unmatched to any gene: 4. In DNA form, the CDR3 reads TGCGCCAGCAGCCTGGACAGGATTAATGAAAAACTGTTTTTT. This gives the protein CASSLDRINEKLFF.

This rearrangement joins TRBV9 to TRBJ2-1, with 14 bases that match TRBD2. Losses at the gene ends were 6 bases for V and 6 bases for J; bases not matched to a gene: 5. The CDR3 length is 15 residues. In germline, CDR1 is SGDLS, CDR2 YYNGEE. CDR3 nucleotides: TGTGCCAGCAACAGACTAGCGGGGGGGCTCAATGAGCAGTTCTTC. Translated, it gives CASNRLAGGLNEQFF. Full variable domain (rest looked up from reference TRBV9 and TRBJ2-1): DSGVTQTPKHLITATGQRVTLRCSPRSGDLSVYWYQQSLDQGLQFLIQYYNGEERAKGNILERFSAQQFPDLHSELNLSSLELGDSALYFCASNRLAGGLNEQFFGPGTRLTVL.

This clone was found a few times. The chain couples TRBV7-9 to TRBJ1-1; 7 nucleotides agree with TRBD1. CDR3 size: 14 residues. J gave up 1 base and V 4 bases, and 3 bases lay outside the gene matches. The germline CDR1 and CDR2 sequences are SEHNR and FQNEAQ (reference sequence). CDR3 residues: CASSSTGTNTEAFF. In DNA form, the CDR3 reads TGTGCCAGCAGCTCGACAGGGACGAACACTGAAGCTTTCTTT.